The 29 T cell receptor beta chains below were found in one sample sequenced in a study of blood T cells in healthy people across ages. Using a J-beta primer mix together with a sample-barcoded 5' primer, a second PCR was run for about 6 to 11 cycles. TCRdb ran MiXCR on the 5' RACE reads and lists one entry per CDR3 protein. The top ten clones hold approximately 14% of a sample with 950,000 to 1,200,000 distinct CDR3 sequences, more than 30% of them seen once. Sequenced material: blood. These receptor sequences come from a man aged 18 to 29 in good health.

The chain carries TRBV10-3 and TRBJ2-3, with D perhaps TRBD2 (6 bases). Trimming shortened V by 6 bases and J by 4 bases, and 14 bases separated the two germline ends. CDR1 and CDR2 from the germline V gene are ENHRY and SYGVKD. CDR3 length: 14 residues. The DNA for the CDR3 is TGTGCCATCAGCGATGGGGACTCCCCAGATACGCAGTATTTT. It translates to CAISDGDSPDTQYF.

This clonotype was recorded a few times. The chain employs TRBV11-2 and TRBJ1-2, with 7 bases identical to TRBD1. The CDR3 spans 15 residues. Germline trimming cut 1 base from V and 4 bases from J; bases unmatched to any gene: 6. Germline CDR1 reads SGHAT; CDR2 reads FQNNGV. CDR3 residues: CASSLGTGVIYGYTF. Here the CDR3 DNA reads TGTGCCAGCAGCTTAGGAACAGGGGTTATCTATGGCTACACCTTC.

DNA of the CDR3: TGTGCCAGCAGTGATCGGACTAGCCTAAACACCGGGGAGCTGTTTTTT. It yields the protein CASSDRTSLNTGELFF. The chain carries TRBV2 and TRBJ2-2, with TRBD2 identical over 8 bases. Germline trimming cut 3 bases from V and 2 bases from J; bases unmatched to any gene: 5. The CDR3 has 16 residues. CDR1 is SNHLY and CDR2 is FYNNEI in the germline V gene.

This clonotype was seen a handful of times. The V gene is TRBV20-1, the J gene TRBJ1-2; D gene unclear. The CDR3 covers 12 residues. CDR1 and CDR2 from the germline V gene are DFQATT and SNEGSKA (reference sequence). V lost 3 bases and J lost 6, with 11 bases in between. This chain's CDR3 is CSARQLPHGYTF. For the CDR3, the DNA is TGCAGTGCTAGGCAGCTCCCCCATGGCTACACCTTC.

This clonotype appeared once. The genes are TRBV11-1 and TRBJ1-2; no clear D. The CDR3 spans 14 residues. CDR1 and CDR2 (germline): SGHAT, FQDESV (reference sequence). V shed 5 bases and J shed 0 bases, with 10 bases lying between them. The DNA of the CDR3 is TGTGCCAGCAGCCCCACCAAGGCTAACTATGGCTACACCTTC. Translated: CASSPTKANYGYTF.

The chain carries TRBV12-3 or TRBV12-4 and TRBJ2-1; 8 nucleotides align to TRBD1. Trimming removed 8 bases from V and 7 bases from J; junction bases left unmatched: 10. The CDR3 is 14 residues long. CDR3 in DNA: TGTGCCAGCTTTAAGACCAGGGGGCCTAATGAGCAGTTCTTC. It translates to CASFKTRGPNEQFF.

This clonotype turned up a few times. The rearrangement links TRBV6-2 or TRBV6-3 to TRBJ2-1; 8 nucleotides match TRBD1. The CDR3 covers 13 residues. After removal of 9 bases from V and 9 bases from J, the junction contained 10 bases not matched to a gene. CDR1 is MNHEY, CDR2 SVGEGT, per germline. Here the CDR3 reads CASTGTGWGEQFF. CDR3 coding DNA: TGTGCCAGTACCGGGACAGGATGGGGTGAGCAGTTCTTC.

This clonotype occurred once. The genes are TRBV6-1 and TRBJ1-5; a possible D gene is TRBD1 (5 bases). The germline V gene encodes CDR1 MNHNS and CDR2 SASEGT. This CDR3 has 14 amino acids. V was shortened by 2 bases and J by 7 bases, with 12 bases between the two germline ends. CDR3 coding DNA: TGTGCCAGCAGTGAATCGGGGGTAGGACAGCCCCAGCATTTT. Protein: CASSESGVGQPQHF.

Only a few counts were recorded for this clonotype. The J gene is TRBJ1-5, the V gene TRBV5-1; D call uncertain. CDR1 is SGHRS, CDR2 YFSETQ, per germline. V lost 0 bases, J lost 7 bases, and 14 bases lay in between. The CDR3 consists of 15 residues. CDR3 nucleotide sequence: TGCGCCAGCAGCTTGGCAGGCGAGTCATTACAGCCCCAGCATTTT. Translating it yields CASSLAGESLQPQHF.

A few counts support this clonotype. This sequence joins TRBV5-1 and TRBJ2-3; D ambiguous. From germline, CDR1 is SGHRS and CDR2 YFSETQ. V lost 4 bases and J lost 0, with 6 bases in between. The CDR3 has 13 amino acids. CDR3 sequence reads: CASSRVSTDTQYF. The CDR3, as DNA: TGCGCCAGCAGCCGGGTGAGCACAGATACGCAGTATTTT. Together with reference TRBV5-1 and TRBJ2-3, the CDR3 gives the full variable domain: KAGVTQTPRYLIKTRGQQVTLSCSPISGHRSVSWYQQTPGQGLQFLFEYFSETQRNKGNFPGRFSGRQFSNSRSEMNVSTLELGDSALYLCASSRVSTDTQYFGPGTRLTVL.

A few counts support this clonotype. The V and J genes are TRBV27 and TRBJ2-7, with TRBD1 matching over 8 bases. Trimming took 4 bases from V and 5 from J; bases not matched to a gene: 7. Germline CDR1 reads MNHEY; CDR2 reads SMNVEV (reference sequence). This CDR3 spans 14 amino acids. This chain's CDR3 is CASSCGQGCHEQYF. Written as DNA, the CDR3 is TGTGCCAGCAGTTGCGGACAGGGCTGCCACGAGCAGTACTTC.

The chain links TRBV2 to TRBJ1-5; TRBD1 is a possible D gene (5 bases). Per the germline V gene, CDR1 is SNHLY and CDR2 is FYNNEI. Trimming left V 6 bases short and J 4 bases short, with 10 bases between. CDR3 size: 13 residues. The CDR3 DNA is TGTGCCAGCAGGGGGACTGCTAATCAGCCCCAGCATTTT. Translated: CASRGTANQPQHF.

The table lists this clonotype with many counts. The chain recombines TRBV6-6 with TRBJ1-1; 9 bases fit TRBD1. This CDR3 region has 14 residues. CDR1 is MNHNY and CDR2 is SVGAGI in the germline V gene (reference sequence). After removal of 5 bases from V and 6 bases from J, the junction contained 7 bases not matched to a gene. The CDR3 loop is CASSLAGTGSEAFF. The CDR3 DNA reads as TGTGCCAGCAGTCTAGCGGGGACAGGGTCTGAAGCTTTCTTT.

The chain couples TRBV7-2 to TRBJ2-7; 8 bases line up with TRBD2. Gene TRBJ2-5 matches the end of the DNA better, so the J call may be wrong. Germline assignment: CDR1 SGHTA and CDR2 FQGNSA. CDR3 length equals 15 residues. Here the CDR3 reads CASSKVGGGLETQYF. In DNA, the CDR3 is TGTGCCAGCAGTAAAGTCGGGGGGGGTCTAGAGACCCAGTACTTC.

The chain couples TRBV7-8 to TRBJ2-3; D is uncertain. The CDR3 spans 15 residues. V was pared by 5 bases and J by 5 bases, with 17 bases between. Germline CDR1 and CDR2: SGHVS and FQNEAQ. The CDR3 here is CASSLRRVAGDTQYF. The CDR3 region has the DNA TGTGCCAGCAGCCTACGCCGGGTAGCAGGAGATACGCAGTATTTT.

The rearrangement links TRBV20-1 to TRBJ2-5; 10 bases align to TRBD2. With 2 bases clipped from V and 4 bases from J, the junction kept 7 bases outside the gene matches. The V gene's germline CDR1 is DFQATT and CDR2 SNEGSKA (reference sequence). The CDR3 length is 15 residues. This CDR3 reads CSARRYGLAAETQYF. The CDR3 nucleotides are TGCAGTGCTAGACGCTACGGACTAGCGGCAGAGACCCAGTACTTC.

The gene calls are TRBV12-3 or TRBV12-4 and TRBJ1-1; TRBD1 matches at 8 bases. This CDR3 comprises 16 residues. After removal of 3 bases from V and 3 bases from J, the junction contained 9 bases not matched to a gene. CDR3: CASSFTGGVTHTEAFF. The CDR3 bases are TGTGCCAGCAGTTTTACAGGGGGGGTGACGCACACTGAAGCTTTCTTT.

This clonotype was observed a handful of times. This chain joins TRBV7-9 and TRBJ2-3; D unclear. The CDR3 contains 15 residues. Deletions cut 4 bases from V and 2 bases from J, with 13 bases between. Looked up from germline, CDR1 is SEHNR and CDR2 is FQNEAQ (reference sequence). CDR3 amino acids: CASSSTTVPTDTQYF. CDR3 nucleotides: TGTGCCAGCAGCTCGACGACGGTGCCCACAGATACGCAGTATTTT.

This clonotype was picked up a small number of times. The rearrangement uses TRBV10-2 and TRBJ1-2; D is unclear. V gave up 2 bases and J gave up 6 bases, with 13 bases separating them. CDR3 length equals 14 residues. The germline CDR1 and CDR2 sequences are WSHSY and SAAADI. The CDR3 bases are TGCGCCAGCAGTGAGGCGACCGAAGTCAATGGCTACACCTTC. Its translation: CASSEATEVNGYTF.

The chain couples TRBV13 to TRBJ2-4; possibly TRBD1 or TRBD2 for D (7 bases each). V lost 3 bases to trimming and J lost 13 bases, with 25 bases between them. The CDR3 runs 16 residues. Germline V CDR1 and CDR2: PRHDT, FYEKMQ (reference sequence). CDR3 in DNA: TGTGCCAGCAGCTTGGGCAGGGGGGGATCCTACAATGAGCAGTACTTC. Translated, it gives CASSLGRGGSYNEQYF.

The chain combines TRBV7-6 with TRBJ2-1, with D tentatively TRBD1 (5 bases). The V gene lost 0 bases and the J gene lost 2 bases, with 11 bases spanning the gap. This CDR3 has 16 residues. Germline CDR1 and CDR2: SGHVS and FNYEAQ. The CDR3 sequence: CASSLAGPAAYNEQFF. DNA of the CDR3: TGTGCCAGCAGCTTAGCGGGGCCGGCTGCCTACAATGAGCAGTTCTTC.

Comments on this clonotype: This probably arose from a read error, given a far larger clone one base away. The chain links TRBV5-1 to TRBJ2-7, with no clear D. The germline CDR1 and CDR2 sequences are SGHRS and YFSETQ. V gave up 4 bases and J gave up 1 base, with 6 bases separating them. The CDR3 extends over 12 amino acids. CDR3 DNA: TGCGCCAGCAGCAGGGAATCCTACGAGCAGTACTTC. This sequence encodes CASSRESYEQYF.

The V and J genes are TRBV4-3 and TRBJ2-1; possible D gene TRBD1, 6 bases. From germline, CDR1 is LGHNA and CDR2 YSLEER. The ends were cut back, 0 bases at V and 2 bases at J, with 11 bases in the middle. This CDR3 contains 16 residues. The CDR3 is CASSQDRDIPYNEQFF. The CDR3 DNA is TGCGCCAGCAGCCAAGATAGGGACATTCCCTACAATGAGCAGTTCTTC.

The CDR3 sequence is CASSPWTSGSGGETQYF. The CDR3 DNA reads TGTGCCAGCAGCCCTTGGACTAGCGGGAGTGGTGGTGAGACCCAGTACTTC. This rearrangement joins TRBV4-2 to TRBJ2-7, with 13 bases lining up with TRBD2. The better agreement between TRBJ2-5 and the DNA end casts doubt on the J call. The germline gives CDR1 LGHNA, CDR2 YNFKEQ. The CDR3 extends over 17 amino acids.

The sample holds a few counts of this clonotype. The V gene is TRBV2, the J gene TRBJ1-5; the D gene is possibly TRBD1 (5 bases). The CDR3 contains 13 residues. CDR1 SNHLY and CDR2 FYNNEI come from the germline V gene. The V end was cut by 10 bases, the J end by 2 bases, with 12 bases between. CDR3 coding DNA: TGTGCCACCAGGGAAATCGGCAATCAGCCCCAGCATTTT. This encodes CATREIGNQPQHF.

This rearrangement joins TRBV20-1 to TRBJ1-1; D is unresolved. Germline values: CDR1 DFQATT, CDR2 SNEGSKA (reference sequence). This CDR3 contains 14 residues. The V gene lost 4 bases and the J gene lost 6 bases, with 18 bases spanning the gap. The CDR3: CSAIRSGKTPEAFF. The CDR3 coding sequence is TGCAGTGCTATCCGCAGTGGAAAGACCCCTGAAGCTTTCTTT.

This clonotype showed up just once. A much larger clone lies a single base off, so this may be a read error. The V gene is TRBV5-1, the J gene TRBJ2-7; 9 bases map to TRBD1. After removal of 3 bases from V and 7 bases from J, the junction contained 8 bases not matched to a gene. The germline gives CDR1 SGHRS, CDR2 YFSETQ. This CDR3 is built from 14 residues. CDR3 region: CASSSGTGSNEQYF. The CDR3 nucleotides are TGCGCCAGCAGCTCCGGGACAGGGAGCAATGAGCAGTACTTC.

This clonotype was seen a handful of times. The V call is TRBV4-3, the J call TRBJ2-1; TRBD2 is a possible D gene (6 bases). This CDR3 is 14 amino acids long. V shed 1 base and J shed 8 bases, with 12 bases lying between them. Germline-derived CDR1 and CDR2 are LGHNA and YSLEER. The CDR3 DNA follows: TGCGCCAGCAGCCAAGGGCTAGGAGGGGATGAGCAGTTCTTC. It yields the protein CASSQGLGGDEQFF.

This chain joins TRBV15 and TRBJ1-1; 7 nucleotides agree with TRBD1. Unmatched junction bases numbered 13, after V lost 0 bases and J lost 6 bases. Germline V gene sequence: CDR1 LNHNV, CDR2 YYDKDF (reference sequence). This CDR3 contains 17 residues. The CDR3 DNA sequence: TGTGCCACCAGCAGAGACTTCGCCCGGGACAGCTTCTCTGAAGCTTTCTTT. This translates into CATSRDFARDSFSEAFF.